This TCR beta chain appears in the sequencing data of a study of vaccination effects on CD4 cells after COVID-19. Study-level findings and limits: From healthy vaccinees, only 1 of 255 vaccine-induced clones also reacted to common cold coronaviruses. Infection- and vaccine-induced clones contracted markedly late after vaccination.

TCRdb keeps only in-frame clones here, not all; method: immunoSEQ multiplex PCR. The sample has 30,000 to 35,000 clones, around 78% seen once. On this clone itself: As yet, its antigen is unknown.

Antigen-specific CD4+ T cells were first expanded with viral peptide pools by the ViraFEST assay and only then sequenced. With more than nine days of culture completed, CD4+ T cells were isolated. According to the study, vaccine recipients showed no prior SARS-CoV-2 infection and negative nucleocapsid antibodies. Every well got a few million PBMC, which were grown with about 10 IU/ml IL-2 and about 9.5 ug/ml peptides. IL-2 medium took the place of half the medium on both days 3 and 7. The germline gives CDR1 LGHNT, CDR2 FRNRAP. The V and J ends lost 5 bases and 9 bases respectively, with 15 bases between them. The CDR3 runs 13 residues.

This TCR was recovered from a human donor who received a COVID-19 vaccine. J is TRBJ2-3 and V is TRBV12-5; D might be TRBD2 (6 bases). Sample: CD4+ T cells from PBMCs cultured with HCoV-OC43 spike peptides, taken before COVID-19 vaccination. As to subset: HCoV-OC43 spike overlapping peptide pool stimulation. CDR3 DNA sequence: TGTGCTAGTGGTCTCAGACTAGAGGCAACGCAGTATTTT. Its translation: CASGLRLEATQYF.